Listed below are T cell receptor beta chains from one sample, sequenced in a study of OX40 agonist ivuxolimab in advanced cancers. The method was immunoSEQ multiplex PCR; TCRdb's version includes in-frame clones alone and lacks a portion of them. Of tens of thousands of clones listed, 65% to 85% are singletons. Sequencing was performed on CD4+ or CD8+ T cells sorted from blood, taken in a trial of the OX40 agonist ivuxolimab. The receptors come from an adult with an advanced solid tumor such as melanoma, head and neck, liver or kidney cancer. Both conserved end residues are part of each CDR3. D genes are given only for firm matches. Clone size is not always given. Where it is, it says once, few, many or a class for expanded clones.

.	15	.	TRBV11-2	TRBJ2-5	TGTGCCAGCAGCTTAGAATTCACAGCCCGGGGGACCCAGTACTTC	CASSLEFTARGTQYF
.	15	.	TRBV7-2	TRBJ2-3	TGTGCCAGCAGCCTTCTAGCCACCCTCGGTAGGACGCAGTATTTT	CASSLLATLGRTQYF
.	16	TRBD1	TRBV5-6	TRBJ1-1	TGTGCCAGCAGCTTCGGGACAGGGTATCGGAACACTGAAGCTTTCTTT	CASSFGTGYRNTEAFF
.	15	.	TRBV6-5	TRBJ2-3	TGTGCCAGCAGTTACTCAGTTAAGGGCTCGAATACGCAGTATTTT	CASSYSVKGSNTQYF
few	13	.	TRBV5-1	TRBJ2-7	TGCGCCAGCAGCCGGGGGAGCTCCTACGAGCAGTACTTC	CASSRGSSYEQYF
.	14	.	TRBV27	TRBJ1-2	TGTGCCAGCCACTCTGGTTTGAGCTGGGAGAGCTACACCTTC	CASHSGLSWESYTF
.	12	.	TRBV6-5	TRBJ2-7	TGTGCCAGCAGTCAGGGGGGGTACGAGCAGTACTTC	CASSQGGYEQYF
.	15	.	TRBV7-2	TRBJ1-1	TGTGCCAGCAGCTTAGCAGGAGCCGGAGGCACTGAAGCTTTCTTT	CASSLAGAGGTEAFF
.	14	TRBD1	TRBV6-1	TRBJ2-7	TGTGCCAGCAGCTTGGACAGGGCGATTGACGAGCAGTACTTC	CASSLDRAIDEQYF
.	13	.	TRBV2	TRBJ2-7	TGTGCCAGCAGCGGCGGGACCTCGTATGAGCAGTACTTC	CASSGGTSYEQYF
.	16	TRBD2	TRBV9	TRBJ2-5	TGTGCCAGCAGCGTGGCCAGCGGGAGGGTGGGGGAGACCCAGTACTTC	CASSVASGRVGETQYF
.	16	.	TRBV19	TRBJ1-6	TGTGCCAGTAGTTCCCGTACGGGGGGTTGGAATTCACCCCTCCACTTT	CASSSRTGGWNSPLHF
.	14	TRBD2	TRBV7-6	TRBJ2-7	TGTGCCAGCAGCGCCGCGGGCGGGAGGTACGAGCAGTACTTC	CASSAAGGRYEQYF
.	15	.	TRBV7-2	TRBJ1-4	TGTGCCAGCAGCTTAGGGGCCAGGGCGGGTGAAAAACTGTTTTTT	CASSLGARAGEKLFF
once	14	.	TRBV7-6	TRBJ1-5	TGTGCCAGCAGCAGACAGTCCGGCAATCAGCCCCAGCATTTT	CASSRQSGNQPQHF
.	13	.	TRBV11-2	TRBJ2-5	TGTGCCAGCAGCTTTACGGGCGAAGAGACCCAGTACTTC	CASSFTGEETQYF
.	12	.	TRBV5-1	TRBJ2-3	TGCGCCAGCAGCTTTGGCACAGATACGCAGTATTTT	CASSFGTDTQYF
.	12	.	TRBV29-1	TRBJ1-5	TGCAGCGTCCGGGACGGTGATCAGCCCCAGCATTTT	CSVRDGDQPQHF
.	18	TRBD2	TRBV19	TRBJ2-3	TGTGCCAGTAGTATGGCTAGCGGGGGGCCCAGAGGCACAGATACGCAGTATTTT	CASSMASGGPRGTDTQYF
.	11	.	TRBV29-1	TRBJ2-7	TGCAGCGTTGAAGTAAGAGCCGAGCAGTACTTC	CSVEVRAEQYF
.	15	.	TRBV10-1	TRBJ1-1	TGCGCCAGCAGTGAGTTTTGGGTCGGTAGCACTGAAGCTTTCTTT	CASSEFWVGSTEAFF
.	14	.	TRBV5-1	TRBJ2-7	TGCGCCAGCAGCTTGATAGGGCTCACCTACGAGCAGTACTTC	CASSLIGLTYEQYF
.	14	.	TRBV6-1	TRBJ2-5	TGTGCCAGCTCACCGGGACACCAGAAAGAGACCCAGTACTTC	CASSPGHQKETQYF
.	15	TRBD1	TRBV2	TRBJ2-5	TGTGCCAGCAGAGAAAGGACAGGGGGCCAAGAGACCCAGTACTTC	CASRERTGGQETQYF
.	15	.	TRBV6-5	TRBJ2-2	TGTGCCAGCCGTTCAGGGGCCGGGAACACCGGGGAGCTGTTTTTT	CASRSGAGNTGELFF
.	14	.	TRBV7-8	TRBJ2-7	TGTGCCAGCAGCTTTTCGGTAGCAGTCTACGAGCAGTACTTC	CASSFSVAVYEQYF
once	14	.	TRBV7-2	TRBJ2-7	TGTGCCAGCAGCTCCGGGTCCCCCTTCTACGAGCAGTACTTC	CASSSGSPFYEQYF
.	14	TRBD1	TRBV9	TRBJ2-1	TGTGCCAGCAGCGTAGTAGGACAGGGAACTGAGCAGTTCTTC	CASSVVGQGTEQFF
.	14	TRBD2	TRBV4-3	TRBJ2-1	TGCGCCAGCAGCTCGCGGGCGGGGGATGGTGAGCAGTTCTTC	CASSSRAGDGEQFF
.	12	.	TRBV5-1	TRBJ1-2	TGCGCCAGCAGCTATGACTACTATGGCTACACCTTC	CASSYDYYGYTF